This record covers a single T cell receptor (beta chain). This entry is derived from a study of T cells in localized non-small cell lung cancer. Produced via immunoSEQ multiplex PCR; TCRdb's table is partial and in-frame only. The profile shows over 30,000 clones, approximately 89% of them singletons. Germline CDR1 is LNHNV and CDR2 is YYDKDF (reference sequence). The CDR3 covers 16 residues. Losses at the gene ends were 5 bases for V and 4 bases for J; bases not matched to a gene: 13. The sample in question was peripheral blood, obtained before any cancer treatment. The TCR sequence derives from a woman aged 40-75 years with stage I lung adenocarcinoma. The chain links TRBV15 to TRBJ1-2; 7 nucleotides align to TRBD1. The CDR3 DNA sequence: TGTGCCACCAGCGACCGTAACAGGGGATTAGCCTATGGCTACACCTTC. Residues: CATSDRNRGLAYGYTF.